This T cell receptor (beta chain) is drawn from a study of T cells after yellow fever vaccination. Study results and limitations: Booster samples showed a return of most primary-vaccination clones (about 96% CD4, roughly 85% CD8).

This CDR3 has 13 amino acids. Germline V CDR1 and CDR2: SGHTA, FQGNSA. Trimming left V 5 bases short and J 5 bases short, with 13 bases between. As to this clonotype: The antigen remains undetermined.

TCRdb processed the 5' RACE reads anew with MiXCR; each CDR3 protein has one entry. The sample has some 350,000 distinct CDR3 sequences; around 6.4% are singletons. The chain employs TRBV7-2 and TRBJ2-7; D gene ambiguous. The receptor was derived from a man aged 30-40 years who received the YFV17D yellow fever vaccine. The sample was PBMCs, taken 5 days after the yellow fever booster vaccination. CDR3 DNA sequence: TGTGCCAGCAGCGAAAGAATTCGCCACGAGCAGTACTTC. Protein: CASSERIRHEQYF. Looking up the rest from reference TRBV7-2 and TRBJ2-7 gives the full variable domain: GAGVSQSPSNKVTEKGKDVELRCDPISGHTALYWYRQSLGQGLEFLIYFQGNSAPDKSGLPSDRFSAERTGGSVSTLTIQRTQQEDSAVYLCASSERIRHEQYFGPGTRLTVT.